This is a list of T cell receptor beta chains from one sample in a study of response to subunit inactivated influenza vaccine. TCRdb processed the RT-PCR reads anew with MiXCR; each CDR3 protein has one entry. This sample has more than 700,000 distinct CDR3 sequences, with around 21% found just once. This material consisted of PBMCs from blood, taken 5 to 6 days after vaccination. These receptors came from a man aged 45-60 years who received an inactivated influenza vaccine. CDR3s include the opening cysteine and the closing phenylalanine or tryptophan. The D gene is left open where the match is weak. Only some rows state a clone size, as once, few, many or a class for expanded clones.

J gene	D gene	V gene	clone size	CDR3 DNA	CDR3 protein
TRBJ2-7	NA	TRBV20-1	few	TGCAGTGCTAGAAACCGGGACACCGGTTCCTACGAGCAGTACTTC	CSARNRDTGSYEQYF
TRBJ2-1	TRBD2	TRBV20-1	NA	TGCAGTGCTAGCGGGACTAGCGGGAGTTATGGTGAGCAGTTCTTC	CSASGTSGSYGEQFF
TRBJ1-1	NA	TRBV12-3/TRBV12-4	NA	TGTGCCAGCAGCATCGGACAGACCACTGAAGCTTTCTTT	CASSIGQTTEAFF
TRBJ2-7	NA	TRBV3-1	few	TGTGCCAGCAGCCGTCAGGTGACAGAGCAGTACTTC	CASSRQVTEQYF
TRBJ2-3	NA	TRBV28	few	TGTGCCAGCAGCCAAATGGGGCGGGGATACACAGATACGCAGTATTTT	CASSQMGRGYTDTQYF
TRBJ2-7	TRBD2	TRBV18	few	TGTGCCAGCTCACCACCGGGGAGGGTTACCTACGAGCAGTACTTC	CASSPPGRVTYEQYF
TRBJ2-3	TRBD2	TRBV11-1	NA	TGTGCCAGCAGCTTAGTCGGCGGACTAGCGGGGTACACAGATACGCAGTATTTT	CASSLVGGLAGYTDTQYF
TRBJ2-7	NA	TRBV20-1	NA	TGCAGTGCTAGCAGGACGGACTACGAGCAGTACTTC	CSASRTDYEQYF
TRBJ2-1	NA	TRBV19	few	TGTGCCAGTAGTAACCGCCGTTCACATGAGCAGTTCTTC	CASSNRRSHEQFF
TRBJ2-1	NA	TRBV7-6	few	TGTGCCAGCAGCTTCGGGGAAGAGCAGTTCTTC	CASSFGEEQFF
TRBJ2-5	TRBD1	TRBV12-3/TRBV12-4	NA	TGTGCCAGCAGCCCCTTCTGGGGACAGGGGACCGGGGAGACCCAGTACTTC	CASSPFWGQGTGETQYF
TRBJ1-1	NA	TRBV20-1	NA	TGCAGTGCTGGAAACACCGGGCAGGACACTGAAGCTTTCTTT	CSAGNTGQDTEAFF
TRBJ2-7	NA	TRBV7-9	many	NA	CASSLVGAGISYF
TRBJ2-5	TRBD2	TRBV6-1	NA	TGTGCCAGCAGGGTAGCGGGAGGGATCCAAGAGACCCAGTACTTC	CASRVAGGIQETQYF
TRBJ2-7	TRBD2	TRBV9	NA	TGTGCCAGCAGCGTTAGCGGGACCTCCTACGAGCAGTACTTC	CASSVSGTSYEQYF
TRBJ2-1	NA	TRBV7-8	NA	TGTGCCAGCAGCTCTGGACCCGGACCACACAATGAGCAGTTCTTC	CASSSGPGPHNEQFF
TRBJ2-3	TRBD2	TRBV12-3/TRBV12-4	NA	TGTGCCAGCAGTTCACCGCTAGCGGCTCTCACAGATACGCAGTATTTT	CASSSPLAALTDTQYF
TRBJ2-6	NA	TRBV5-1	many	TGCGCCAGCGAGAGTAACTCTGGGGCCAACGTCCTGACTTTC	CASESNSGANVLTF
TRBJ2-3	NA	TRBV28	once	TGTGCCACCTCGGGGGTTAGCACAGATACGCAGTATTTT	CATSGVSTDTQYF
TRBJ1-5	NA	TRBV27	once	TGTGCCAGCAGTTACTATAGCATTCAGCCCCAGCATTTT	CASSYYSIQPQHF
TRBJ2-1	NA	TRBV4-2	NA	TGTGCCAGCAGCCAAGATAGGCGGATAAGGAATGAGCAGTTCTTC	CASSQDRRIRNEQFF
TRBJ2-7	NA	TRBV7-8	few	TGTGCCAGCAGCTACAGGGTATTCTACGAGCAGTACTTC	CASSYRVFYEQYF
TRBJ2-7	TRBD2	TRBV6-2/TRBV6-3	NA	TGTGCCAGCTTTCAGCGGGGGGCATACGAGCAGTACTTC	CASFQRGAYEQYF
TRBJ2-7	NA	TRBV3-1	few	TGTGCCAGCAGCCGTAGGACTAAGGTCCCCTACGAGCAGTACTTC	CASSRRTKVPYEQYF
TRBJ2-4	TRBD1	TRBV9	few	TGTGCCAGCAGCCCAGCAGGGGGACAAAACATTCAGTACTTC	CASSPAGGQNIQYF
TRBJ2-1	NA	TRBV6-2/TRBV6-3	NA	TGTGCCAGCAGTTACTCTCCAGGGGCAGCCTACAATGAGCAGTTCTTC	CASSYSPGAAYNEQFF
TRBJ2-7	NA	TRBV13	few	TGTGCCAGCAGCTTAGGTTGGACTACCGAGCAGTACTTC	CASSLGWTTEQYF
TRBJ2-5	NA	TRBV3-1	NA	TGTGCCAGCAGCGCTAGCAGTACGTACCAAGAGACCCAGTACTTC	CASSASSTYQETQYF
TRBJ2-7	NA	TRBV7-2	many	TGCGCCAGCAGCTTGGCGGGACGGAACTACGAGCAGTACTTC	CASSLAGRNYEQYF
TRBJ2-2	TRBD2	TRBV7-9	NA	TGTGCCAGCAGCGGAGCGAGCGGGACCCGCACCGGGGAGCTGTTTTTT	CASSGASGTRTGELFF
TRBJ2-3	NA	TRBV24-1	NA	TGTGCCACCAGTGATTTAGAGTCAGATACGCAGTATTTT	CATSDLESDTQYF
TRBJ1-4	NA	TRBV5-6	NA	TGTGCCAGCAGCTTGGAGGGGGACAATGAAAAACTGTTTTTT	CASSLEGDNEKLFF
TRBJ2-3	TRBD2	TRBV4-2	NA	TGTGCCAGCAGCCAAGTCCTAGCGGGAGATCTTACAGATACGCAGTATTTT	CASSQVLAGDLTDTQYF
TRBJ1-1	NA	TRBV12-3/TRBV12-4	few	TGTGCCAGCAGTTTTTATTCCCAACAGGGTGTGGAAGCTTTCTTT	CASSFYSQQGVEAFF
TRBJ2-4	NA	TRBV20-1	few	TGCAGTGCCAGGCGCCACACGGAAAACATTCAGTACTTC	CSARRHTENIQYF
TRBJ2-5	TRBD1	TRBV7-9	NA	TGTGCCAGCAGCCTGACAGGGCTAGTAGAGACCCAGTACTTC	CASSLTGLVETQYF
TRBJ2-2	NA	TRBV14	NA	TGTGCCAGCAGCCAAGGGGGAAGCTTCACCGGGGAGCTGTTTTTT	CASSQGGSFTGELFF
TRBJ1-2	NA	TRBV19	few	TGTGCCAGTAGTATTGGAGGGAACTATGGCTACACCTTC	CASSIGGNYGYTF
TRBJ1-5	NA	TRBV3-1	few	TGTGCCAGCAGCCAAGGCGGGTATAGCAATCAGCCCCAGCATTTT	CASSQGGYSNQPQHF
TRBJ1-1	NA	TRBV12-3/TRBV12-4	few	TGTGCCAGCAGTGCCCAACAGGGGAACACTGAAGCTTTCTTT	CASSAQQGNTEAFF